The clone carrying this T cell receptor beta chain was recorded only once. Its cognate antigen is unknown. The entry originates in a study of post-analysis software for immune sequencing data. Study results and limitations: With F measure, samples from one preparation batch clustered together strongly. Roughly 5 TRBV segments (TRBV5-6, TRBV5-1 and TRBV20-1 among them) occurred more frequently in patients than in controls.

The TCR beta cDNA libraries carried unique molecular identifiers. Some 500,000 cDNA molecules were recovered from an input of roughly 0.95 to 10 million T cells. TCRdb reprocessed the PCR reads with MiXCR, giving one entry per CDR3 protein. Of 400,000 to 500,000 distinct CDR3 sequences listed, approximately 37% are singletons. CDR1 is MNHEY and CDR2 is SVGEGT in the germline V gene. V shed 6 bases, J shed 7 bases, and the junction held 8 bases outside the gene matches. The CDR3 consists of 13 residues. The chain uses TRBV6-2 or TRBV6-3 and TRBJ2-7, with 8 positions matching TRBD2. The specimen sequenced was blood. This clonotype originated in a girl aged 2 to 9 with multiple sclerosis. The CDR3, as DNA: TGTGCCAGCAGGGAGCGGGGGTACGGTGAGCAGTACTTC. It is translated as CASRERGYGEQYF.